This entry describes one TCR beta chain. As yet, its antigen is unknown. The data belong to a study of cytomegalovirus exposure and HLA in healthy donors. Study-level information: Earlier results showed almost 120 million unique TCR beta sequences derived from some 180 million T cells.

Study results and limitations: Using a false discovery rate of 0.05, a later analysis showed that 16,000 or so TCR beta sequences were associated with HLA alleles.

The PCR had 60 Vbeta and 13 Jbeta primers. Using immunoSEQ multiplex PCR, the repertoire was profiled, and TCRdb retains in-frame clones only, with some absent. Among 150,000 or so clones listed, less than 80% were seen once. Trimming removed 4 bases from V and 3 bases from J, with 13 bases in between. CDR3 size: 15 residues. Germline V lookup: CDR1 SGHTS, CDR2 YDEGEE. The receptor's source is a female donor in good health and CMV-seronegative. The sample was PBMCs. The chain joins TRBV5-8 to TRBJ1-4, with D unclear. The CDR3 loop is CASSPSTFANEKLFF. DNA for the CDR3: TGTGCCAGCAGCCCCAGTACCTTCGCTAATGAAAAACTGTTTTTT.